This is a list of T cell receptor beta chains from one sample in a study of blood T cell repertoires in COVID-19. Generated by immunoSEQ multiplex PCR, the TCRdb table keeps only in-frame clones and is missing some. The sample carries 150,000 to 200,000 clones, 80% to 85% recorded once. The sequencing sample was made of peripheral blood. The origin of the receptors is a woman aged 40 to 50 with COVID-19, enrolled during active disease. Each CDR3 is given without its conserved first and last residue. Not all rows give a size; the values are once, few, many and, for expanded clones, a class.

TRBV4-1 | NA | ASSQELAGGVDTQY
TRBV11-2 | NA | ASSTAETEQY
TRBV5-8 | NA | ASSSGLRQETQY
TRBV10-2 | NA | ASQGESSYEQY
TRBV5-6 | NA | ASSSTGATDTQY
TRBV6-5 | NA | ASSYWTSRTGELF
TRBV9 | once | ASSVGQQGYGYT
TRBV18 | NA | ASSPGLAGSQETQY
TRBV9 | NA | ASSVAGSGETQY
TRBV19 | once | ASSLNGNTIY
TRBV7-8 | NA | ASSLLTGWNQPQH
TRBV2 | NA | ASQSPGGGYQETQY
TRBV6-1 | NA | ASSARAGTGGFNQPQH
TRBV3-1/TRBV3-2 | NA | ASSLGAEGHSNTGELF
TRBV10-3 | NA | AISEQEHTGELF
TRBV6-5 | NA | ASTYVGGVLDTQY
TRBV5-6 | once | ASSLDPGELAYEQY